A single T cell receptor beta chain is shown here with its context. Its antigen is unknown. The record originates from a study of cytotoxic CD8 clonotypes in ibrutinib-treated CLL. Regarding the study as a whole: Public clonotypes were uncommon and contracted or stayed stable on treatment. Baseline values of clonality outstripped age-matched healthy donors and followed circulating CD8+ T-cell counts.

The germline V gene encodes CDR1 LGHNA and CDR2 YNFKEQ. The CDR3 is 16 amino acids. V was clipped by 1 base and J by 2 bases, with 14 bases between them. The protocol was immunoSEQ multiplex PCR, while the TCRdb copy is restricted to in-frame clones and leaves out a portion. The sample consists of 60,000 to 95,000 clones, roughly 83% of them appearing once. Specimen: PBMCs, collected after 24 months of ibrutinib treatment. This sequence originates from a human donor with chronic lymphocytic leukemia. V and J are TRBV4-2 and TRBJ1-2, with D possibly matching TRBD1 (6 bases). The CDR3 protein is CASSQASQGTNYGYTF. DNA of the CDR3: TGTGCCAGCAGCCAAGCCTCACAGGGAACAAACTATGGCTACACCTTC.